This T cell receptor beta chain came from a study of cytomegalovirus exposure and HLA in healthy donors. PCR amplification relied on 60 Vbeta primers (plus 13 Jbeta primers). Generated by immunoSEQ multiplex PCR, the TCRdb table keeps only in-frame clones and is missing some. The profile shows fewer than 250,000 clones, roughly 80% of them singletons. V shed 1 base and J 0 bases; nucleotides not matched to a gene: 0. The CDR3 is made up of 16 amino acids. Germline values: CDR1 SEHNR, CDR2 FQNEAQ (reference sequence). Healthy individuals who donated bone marrow served as the donors. This clone was detected a few times. The antigen is undetermined. Study observations and caveats: Three CMV-associated chains proved CMV antigen-specific in vitro. For most TCR sequences rarity was the rule, although some public TCRs occurred in many donors. Some V segments could not be told apart, so they were left out, TRBV6-2 and TRBV6-3 among them.

This receptor was obtained from a man aged 40-49 years in good health and CMV-seropositive. The sample taken for sequencing was PBMCs. This chain connects TRBV7-9 to TRBJ2-3; 11 nucleotides agree with TRBD2. The CDR3 spells CASSLGTSGSTDTQYF. The CDR3 nucleotides read TGTGCCAGCAGCTTAGGGACTAGCGGGAGCACAGATACGCAGTATTTT.